Shown below are 27 T cell receptor beta chains from a single sample sequenced in a study of blood T cell repertoires in COVID-19. Sequenced by immunoSEQ multiplex PCR; TCRdb stores in-frame clones only, minus some. Of roughly 240,000 clones in the sample, approximately 88% were seen once. Sequenced sample: PBMCs or T cells enriched from blood (not recorded which). The receptors here all came from a woman in her thirties or forties with acute COVID-19.

The chain uses TRBV13 and TRBJ2-7; a weak D match, TRBD1 (5 bases). The germline V and J ends were trimmed by 0 bases and 1 base, with 13 bases remaining between them. The CDR3 runs 16 residues. The germline V gene encodes CDR1 PRHDT and CDR2 FYEKMQ (reference sequence). CDR3 DNA sequence: TGTGCCAGCAGCTTAGGACCTACAGGCCCTTCCTACGAGCAGTACTTC. Its protein product is CASSLGPTGPSYEQYF.

This clone was picked up a small number of times. The CDR3 DNA is TGTGCCAGCAGTTCGACAGGGGCGCCTCCCCTCCACTTT. This encodes CASSSTGAPPLHF. The chain uses TRBV27 and TRBJ1-6, with 8 bases identical to TRBD1. Germline assignment: CDR1 MNHEY and CDR2 SMNVEV (reference sequence). The CDR3 is made up of 13 amino acids. V gave up 4 bases and J gave up 13 bases; unmatched junction bases: 6.

V usage is TRBV3-1 (or the pseudogene TRBV3-2) and J usage is TRBJ1-2; a weak D match, TRBD1 (5 bases). Germline CDR1 is LGHDT and CDR2 is YNNKEL (reference sequence). CDR3 length: 15 residues. V lost 8 bases and J 0 bases, leaving 16 bases between the germline ends. The CDR3 protein is CASGSDRPTNYGYTF. The DNA of the CDR3 is TGTGCCAGCGGATCAGACAGACCGACTAACTATGGCTACACCTTC.

The chain couples TRBV25-1 to TRBJ1-6; a possible D gene is TRBD1 (5 bases). The CDR3 totals 14 residues. V was trimmed by 0 bases and J by 10 bases, leaving 10 bases between them. Germline V gene sequence: CDR1 MGHDK, CDR2 SYGVNS. The CDR3, as DNA: TGTGCCAGCAGTGAATATAGGGGATCCTCACCCCTCCACTTT. It codes for CASSEYRGSSPLHF.

This clone turned up a few times. The chain couples TRBV6-5 to TRBJ1-2; D is possibly TRBD1 (6 bases). This CDR3 comprises 13 residues. Trimming pared 6 bases from V and 6 bases from J, leaving 14 bases between. In germline, CDR1 is MNHEY, CDR2 SVGAGI. The DNA of the CDR3 is TGTGCCAGCAGGGCGGCAGGGGCCCATGGCTACACCTTC. It translates to CASRAAGAHGYTF.

V and J are TRBV6-6 and TRBJ2-6, with D perhaps TRBD2 (5 bases). This CDR3 region has 16 residues. V dropped 4 bases and J dropped 1 base, with 11 bases sitting between them. The germline gives CDR1 MNHNY, CDR2 SVGAGI (reference sequence). The DNA for the CDR3 is TGTGCCAGCAGTTCCCGTGGACTTTCTGGGGCCAACGTCCTGACTTTC. It is translated as CASSSRGLSGANVLTF.

The CDR3 DNA follows: TGTGCCAGTAGTCCTCGGGTCTTTACGTCAACTAATGAAAAACTGTTTTTT. It yields the protein CASSPRVFTSTNEKLFF. The chain recombines TRBV19 with TRBJ1-4; D gene unclear. Germline V lookup: CDR1 LNHDA, CDR2 SQIVND (reference sequence). The CDR3 consists of 17 residues. V was shortened by 5 bases and J by 0 bases, with 16 bases between the two germline ends.

This sequence joins TRBV7-9 and TRBJ1-2; D gene uncertain. The CDR3 extends over 15 amino acids. V was cut by 3 bases and J by 0 bases, with 11 bases left in between. Germline values: CDR1 SEHNR, CDR2 FQNEAQ (reference sequence). This CDR3 is CASSFGEATNYGYTF. CDR3 in DNA: TGTGCCAGCAGCTTCGGGGAGGCTACTAACTATGGCTACACCTTC.

In nucleotides, the CDR3 is TGCAGTGCTAGTAGGGGACTAGGGTCGAACACCGGGGAGCTGTTTTTT. Translating gives CSASRGLGSNTGELFF. This rearrangement joins TRBV20-1 to TRBJ2-2; 8 nucleotides align to TRBD2. The CDR3 covers 16 residues. V gave up 3 bases and J gave up 0 bases; unmatched junction bases: 6. Germline CDR1 and CDR2: DFQATT and SNEGSKA (reference sequence).

V is TRBV29-1 and J is TRBJ2-1, with TRBD2 as a possible D gene (5 bases). Per the germline V gene, CDR1 is SQVTM and CDR2 is ANQGSEA. This CDR3 is built from 13 residues. Between the trimmed V and J ends, which lost 0 bases and 7 bases, there was a span of 10 bases. CDR3 sequence: CSVEDLPGNEQFF. The CDR3 DNA sequence: TGCAGCGTTGAAGATTTACCGGGGAATGAGCAGTTCTTC.

V and J are TRBV5-1 and TRBJ1-2; no definite D call. This CDR3 has 14 residues. V was clipped by 0 bases and J by 9 bases, with 15 bases between them. Looked up from germline, CDR1 is SGHRS and CDR2 is YFSETQ. The CDR3 region is CASSLGTEAGSYTF. The CDR3 bases are TGCGCCAGCAGCTTGGGGACGGAGGCCGGTAGCTACACCTTC.

The J gene is TRBJ1-6, the V gene TRBV21-1; TRBD1 is the table's D call, not checked against the DNA. TRBV21-1 is given as a pseudogene. The CDR3 has 19 residues. Here the CDR3 DNA reads TGTGCCAGCAGCAAAGGGGGCACAGGGAATCACGATCGTGATTCACCCCTCCACTTT. Encoded protein: CASSKGGTGNHDRDSPLHF.

This chain links TRBV11-2 with TRBJ2-7; a possible D gene is TRBD1 (6 bases). From germline, CDR1 is SGHAT and CDR2 FQNNGV. This CDR3 region has 12 residues. The V and J ends lost 2 bases and 5 bases respectively, with 7 bases between them. CDR3 sequence reads: CASSLTGNEQYF. CDR3 DNA sequence: TGTGCCAGCAGCTTAACAGGGAACGAGCAGTACTTC.

This clone was seen more than once but under ten times. CDR3 DNA sequence: TGTGCCAGCAATATTCACGTAGAGACTGAAGCTTTCTTT. Amino acids: CASNIHVETEAFF. The chain joins TRBV2 to TRBJ1-1; the D is unclear. CDR3 size: 13 residues. The germline V gene encodes CDR1 SNHLY and CDR2 FYNNEI. Trimming cost V 7 bases and J 5 bases, with 14 bases left between them.

The CDR3 DNA reads as TGTGCCAGCAGCTTAGGACAGGGCCGAACCGGGGAGCTGTTTTTT. Residues: CASSLGQGRTGELFF. J is TRBJ2-2 and V is TRBV7-2; 7 bases align to TRBD1. The CDR3 contains 15 residues. Germline V gene sequence: CDR1 SGHTA, CDR2 FQGNSA. Trimming at V came to 1 base and at J to 5 bases, leaving 4 bases not matched to a gene.

The V gene is TRBV5-6, the J gene TRBJ2-7; 11 bases map to TRBD1. Germline V CDR1 and CDR2: SGHDT, YYEEEE. The CDR3 loop spans 15 amino acids. The V and J ends lost 4 bases and 2 bases, in that order; junction bases with no gene match: 5. The DNA for the CDR3 is TGTGCCAGCAGCCCGGTGGGACAGGGGGCCTACGAGCAGTACTTC. Protein sequence: CASSPVGQGAYEQYF.

This chain links TRBV7-8 with TRBJ1-5, with 7 bases aligning to TRBD1. CDR1 is SGHVS, CDR2 FQNEAQ, per germline. The CDR3 sequence is 17 residues long. V shed 1 base and J 7 bases; nucleotides not matched to a gene: 13. CDR3 in DNA: TGTGCCAGCAGCTTAGGCTCGCCCAAGGGGGCAGGACAGCCCCAGCATTTT. Amino acid sequence: CASSLGSPKGAGQPQHF.

The gene calls are TRBV19 and TRBJ1-2; 7 nucleotides agree with TRBD1. J lost 4 bases, V lost 6 bases, and 5 bases had no gene match. Germline CDR1 reads LNHDA; CDR2 reads SQIVND (reference sequence). CDR3 length: 13 amino acids. The CDR3 spells CASSLTGPYGYTF. CDR3 bases: TGTGCCAGTAGCTTGACAGGGCCCTATGGCTACACCTTC. Drawing the rest from reference TRBV19 and TRBJ1-2, the complete variable domain is DGGITQSPKYLFRKEGQNVTLSCEQNLNHDAMYWYRQDPGQGLRLIYYSQIVNDFQKGDIAEGYSVSREKKESFPLTVTSAQKNPTAFYLCASSLTGPYGYTFGSGTRLTVV.

The chain uses TRBV4-2 and TRBJ2-1; 15 bases map to TRBD2. In germline, CDR1 is LGHNA, CDR2 YNFKEQ. The CDR3 runs to 19 residues. V lost 1 base and J lost 6; bases outside the gene matches: 10. In DNA, the CDR3 is TGTGCCAGCAGCCAAGGTCGGACTAGCGGGGGGGCGCGGCGCAATGAGCAGTTCTTC. Translation: CASSQGRTSGGARRNEQFF.

The chain combines TRBV11-3 with TRBJ2-1, with 8 bases fitting TRBD2. Germline values: CDR1 SGHNT, CDR2 YENEEA. The CDR3 is 16 residues long. The V gene end was trimmed by 5 bases and the J gene end by 4 bases; junction bases not matched to a gene: 10. As DNA, the CDR3 is TGTGCCAGCAGCCCTGGGGGAGCGGGAGCTTACAATGAGCAGTTCTTC. Translation gives CASSPGGAGAYNEQFF.

This clone has just a few counts. This CDR3 is also generated by other DNA sequences in the sample. The chain carries TRBV5-1 and TRBJ1-2, with a tentative D call TRBD1 (5 bases). Trimming left V 3 bases short and J 8 bases short, with 11 bases between. This CDR3 spans 12 amino acids. Germline V lookup: CDR1 SGHRS, CDR2 YFSETQ. The CDR3 DNA reads TGCGCCAGCAGCTCGGGGGGTCACGGCTACACCTTC. Residues: CASSSGGHGYTF.

This clone was recorded once. This chain uses TRBV3-1 (or the pseudogene TRBV3-2) with TRBJ1-2, with a possible D match to TRBD1 (6 bases). The V end was cut by 4 bases, the J end by 8 bases, with 14 bases between. Germline V gives CDR1 LGHDT, CDR2 YNNKEL (reference sequence). The CDR3 has 13 amino acids. CDR3 coding DNA: TGTGCCAGCAGCCCCCTCCAGACAGGCGGCTACACCTTC. This sequence encodes CASSPLQTGGYTF.

This clone was seen once. The genes are TRBV24-1 and TRBJ2-4, with a weak D call TRBD2 (5 bases). The CDR3 contains 17 residues. Germline assignment: CDR1 KGHDR and CDR2 SFDVKD. V was trimmed by 3 bases and J by 4 bases, leaving 18 bases between them. The CDR3 spells CATSDNPERSLKNIQYF. The CDR3 DNA reads TGTGCCACCAGTGATAATCCCGAGCGGAGCCTAAAAAACATTCAGTACTTC.

This chain links TRBV7-2 with TRBJ1-2; D is possibly TRBD1 (6 bases). This CDR3 has 14 residues. In germline, CDR1 is SGHTA, CDR2 FQGNSA. Trimming removed 1 base at V and 4 bases at J, with 10 bases between. CDR3 residues: CASSLGVGGYGYTF. The CDR3 DNA sequence: TGTGCCAGCAGCTTAGGAGTAGGGGGCTATGGCTACACCTTC.

This sequence joins TRBV6-6 and TRBJ2-1, with 13 positions matching TRBD2. Per the germline V gene, CDR1 is MNHNY and CDR2 is SVGAGI (reference sequence). CDR3 size: 15 residues. The V segment lost 4 bases and the J segment 8 bases; nucleotides outside the gene matches: 5. CDR3 loop: CASSSRTSGGYEQFF. In DNA form, the CDR3 reads TGTGCCAGCAGTTCCCGGACTAGCGGGGGCTATGAGCAGTTCTTC.

The V call is TRBV30, the J call TRBJ1-6, with no clear D. The germline CDR1 and CDR2 sequences are GTSNPN and SVGIG (reference sequence). The CDR3 has 12 residues. V dropped 3 bases and J dropped 8 bases, with 8 bases sitting between them. CDR3 coding DNA: TGTGCCTGGAGGGGAGCTTATTCACCCCTCCACTTT. The encoded protein is CAWRGAYSPLHF.

The gene calls are TRBV5-1 and TRBJ1-1, with 7 positions matching TRBD1. Germline V gene lookup returns CDR1 SGHRS and CDR2 YFSETQ. CDR3 length equals 17 residues. V trimming: 4 bases; J trimming: 2 bases; junction bases outside the gene matches: 14. This chain's CDR3 is CASSKTGAGLLNTEAFF. Here the CDR3 DNA reads TGCGCCAGCAGCAAAACAGGGGCAGGCCTGCTAAACACTGAAGCTTTCTTT.